This T cell receptor beta chain stems from a study of graft-versus-host responses after intestinal transplantation. Study-wide results and caveats: Detected in recipient marrow were GvH clones, some of which were first observed in ileum or blood.

Comment on this clone: Its antigen is not known.

Germline V CDR1 and CDR2: SNHLY, FYNNEI. This CDR3 region has 15 residues. Unmatched junction bases numbered 2, after V lost 3 bases and J lost 2 bases. Here immunoSEQ multiplex PCR was the method, and the copy in TCRdb shows in-frame clones only, minus some. The data show over 55,000 clones, about 90% seen once. The sequence derives from a human donor who received an intestinal transplant. This specimen was unstimulated CD8+ T cells sorted from spleen or lymph node cells, taken before intestinal transplant. The rearrangement links TRBV2 to TRBJ2-5; 11 bases line up with TRBD2. CDR3 amino acids: CASSETSGVQETQYF. The CDR3 nucleotides read TGTGCCAGCAGTGAGACTAGCGGGGTACAAGAGACCCAGTACTTC.